This passage covers 5 T cell receptor beta chains from one sample sequenced in a study of tumor and adjacent non-tumor tissue in lung cancer. The library came from three nested PCR rounds adapted from ARM-PCR protocols. Each CDR3 protein gets one entry after TCRdb re-called the multiplex PCR reads with MiXCR. The data hold more than 85,000 distinct CDR3 sequences, with roughly 62% observed a single time. RNA was extracted from bulk tissue without any cell sorting. Sequences were obtained from lung tumor tissue. These receptor sequences come from a man in his 70s with non-small cell lung cancer.

This chain joins TRBV6-1 and TRBJ2-4; 9 bases are a match to TRBD2. Trimming at V came to 11 bases and at J to 6 bases, leaving 14 bases not matched to a gene. This CDR3 region has 15 residues. CDR1 MNHNS and CDR2 SASEGT come from the germline V gene. The CDR3: CAASEDLAGRNIQYF. The CDR3 nucleotides are TGTGCCGCCAGTGAAGATCTAGCGGGGAGAAACATTCAGTACTTC.

A word on this clonotype: At one end the junction does not follow the germline gene, possibly because of a read error. The chain combines TRBV4-1 with TRBJ2-7; tentatively, D is TRBD1 or TRBD2 (6 bases each). Germline CDR1 and CDR2: MGHRA and YSYEKL. CDR3 length: 14 amino acids. CDR3 in amino acids: CVSSQGRDTWKQYF. The CDR3 nucleotides read TGCGTCAGCAGCCAAGGGCGGGACACGTGGAAGCAATACTTC.

The V call is TRBV20-1, the J call TRBJ2-7, with unresolved D. CDR3 length: 13 residues. The V end was cut by 6 bases, the J end by 0 bases, with 12 bases between. Germline V gene data show CDR1 as DFQATT and CDR2 as SNEGSKA (reference sequence). The CDR3 is CSASGTFSYEQYF. The CDR3 DNA reads TGCAGTGCCTCAGGAACCTTCTCCTACGAGCAGTACTTC.

Remarks on this clonotype: One junction end disagrees with the germline gene, perhaps due to a read error. The chain recombines TRBV10-3 with TRBJ2-6; TRBD1 agrees at 7 bases. The CDR3 has 15 amino acids. Germline V gene lookup returns CDR1 ENHRY and CDR2 SYGVKD. The CDR3 is CAIREQGSGANVMTF. DNA of the CDR3: TGTGCCATCCGTGAACAGGGGTCTGGGGCCAACGTCATGACTTTC.

As for this clonotype: The CDR3 ends on some other residue instead of the conserved phenylalanine or tryptophan, so this is likely a read error. The chain employs TRBV11-1 and TRBJ2-1; D is perhaps TRBD2 (6 bases). This CDR3 is built from 17 residues. Germline values: CDR1 SGHAT, CDR2 FQDESV (reference sequence). The CDR3 loop is CTSSLGSGPRPYNEQFI. For the CDR3, the DNA is TGTACCAGCAGCCTTGGTAGCGGACCACGTCCCTACAATGAGCAGTTCATC.